Presented here are 6 T cell receptor beta chains from one specimen sequenced in a study of blood T cell repertoires in COVID-19. Clones were read by immunoSEQ multiplex PCR, and TCRdb kept only the in-frame ones, dropping some. The sample includes 90,000 to 120,000 clones, around 83% of them seen just once. The source material was peripheral blood. The receptors stem from a man in his 70s with acute or convalescent COVID-19.

V and J are TRBV25-1 and TRBJ1-6; possible D gene TRBD1, 5 bases. Germline lookup yields CDR1 MGHDK and CDR2 SYGVNS. Trimming took off 3 bases at V and 4 bases at J, with 7 bases between the two ends. This CDR3 has 14 residues. CDR3 sequence (DNA): TGTGCCAGCAGTGATCGACAGTATAATTCACCCCTCCACTTT. Residues: CASSDRQYNSPLHF.

The rearrangement links TRBV5-1 to TRBJ1-1; D might be TRBD1 (5 bases). CDR1 SGHRS and CDR2 YFSETQ come from the germline V gene. This CDR3 contains 15 residues. With 3 bases removed from V and 1 base from J, the gap between germline ends came to 13 bases. The CDR3 spells CASSSGHAANTEAFF. The CDR3 nucleotides are TGCGCCAGCAGCTCCGGACACGCAGCGAACACTGAAGCTTTCTTT.

This clone was seen more than once but under ten times. This chain links TRBV12-3 or TRBV12-4 with TRBJ1-2; a possible D gene is TRBD1 (5 bases). V lost 3 bases and J 5 bases, leaving 10 bases between the germline ends. The CDR3 contains 13 residues. CDR3 amino acids: CASSLQGGYGYTF. DNA for the CDR3: TGTGCCAGCAGTTTGCAGGGCGGATATGGCTACACCTTC.

V usage is TRBV5-1 and J usage is TRBJ2-1, with 8 bases lining up with TRBD2. Germline loops: CDR1 SGHRS, CDR2 YFSETQ. The CDR3 loop spans 15 amino acids. V dropped 0 bases and J dropped 3; count of bases not matched to a gene: 2. The CDR3 DNA follows: TGCGCCAGCAGCTTGGGTAGCGGGGACTACAATGAGCAGTTCTTC. It encodes CASSLGSGDYNEQFF.

CDR3 sequence reads: CASSESRGDRARDNSPLHF. The CDR3 DNA sequence: TGCGCCAGCAGTGAGTCCAGGGGGGACAGGGCCAGGGACAATTCACCCCTCCACTTT. The chain couples TRBV10-1 to TRBJ1-6; 9 bases align to TRBD1. Germline CDR1 and CDR2: WNHNN and SYGVQD (reference sequence). There are 19 residues in the CDR3. V lost 0 bases and J lost 7; bases outside the gene matches: 13.

The chain recombines TRBV7-7 with TRBJ2-5, with D possibly being TRBD1 (7 bases). CDR3 length equals 16 residues. Looked up from germline, CDR1 is SSHAT and CDR2 is FNYEAQ (reference sequence). V lost 5 bases and J lost 3, with 19 bases in between. CDR3 bases: TGTGCCAGCAGCCCCGGGATCAGGGGGGAGAAAGAGACCCAGTACTTC. Its translation: CASSPGIRGEKETQYF. The full variable domain, completed using reference TRBV7-7 and TRBJ2-5, is GAGVSQSPRYKVTKRGQDVTLRCDPISSHATLYWYQQALGQGPEFLTYFNYEAQPDKSGLPSDRFSAERPEGSISTLTIQRTEQRDSAMYRCASSPGIRGEKETQYFGPGTRLLVL.